These 25 T cell receptor beta chains were all obtained from the same sample, sequenced in a study of human T cells and chemical hapten exposure. TCRdb independently ran MiXCR on the RACE reads; one entry per CDR3 protein. The table includes 180,000 or so distinct CDR3 sequences, almost 30% detected once. Regarding time point: pre-sensitization, week 0. Treatment of the sample: therapeutic diphenylcyclopropenone sensitization with weekly scalp DPC. Specimen: whole blood, collected in connection with sensitization to the hapten diphenylcyclopropenone (DPC). Receptors originate from a woman aged 25 to 45 with alopecia areata. Some clones in this sample may be carry-over from other donors' samples.

Many counts were recorded for this clonotype. The chain carries TRBV5-1 and TRBJ2-3; tentatively, D is TRBD1 or TRBD2 (5 bases each). The V end lost 4 bases, the J end lost 5 bases, and 11 bases lay between the germline ends. The CDR3 has 13 amino acids. Germline loops: CDR1 SGHRS, CDR2 YFSETQ. The CDR3 here is CASSPGPEDTQYF. The CDR3 coding sequence is TGCGCCAGCAGCCCGGGGCCGGAAGATACGCAGTATTTT.

This clonotype has just a few counts. The chain carries TRBV12-3 or TRBV12-4 and TRBJ2-7, with D unclear. With 7 bases removed from V and 8 bases from J, the gap between germline ends came to 15 bases. CDR3 length: 12 amino acids. The CDR3 DNA is TGTGCCAGCACCCTCGACCCCCTAAAGCAGTACTTC. As protein: CASTLDPLKQYF.

The chain employs TRBV6-5 and TRBJ1-6; D gene uncertain. The CDR3 totals 12 residues. The V gene lost 4 bases and the J gene lost 10 bases, with 8 bases spanning the gap. Germline assignment: CDR1 MNHEY and CDR2 SVGAGI. The CDR3 spells CASSSVLSPLHF. CDR3 nucleotides: TGTGCCAGCAGTTCCGTCCTGTCACCCCTCCACTTT.

This chain joins TRBV7-2 and TRBJ1-6; a weak D match, TRBD1 (5 bases). Trimming stripped 5 bases from V and 4 bases from J, with 18 bases between. This CDR3 is 17 amino acids long. The germline CDR1 and CDR2 sequences are SGHTA and FQGNSA. The CDR3 coding sequence is TGTGCCAGCAGCGGACCACTCCGGGACCTTTATAATTCACCCCTCCACTTT. As protein: CASSGPLRDLYNSPLHF.

This sequence joins TRBV5-1 and TRBJ2-7, with 8 bases aligning to TRBD1. The CDR3 has 16 amino acids. Trimming at V came to 0 bases and at J to 5 bases, leaving 10 bases not matched to a gene. The germline CDR1 and CDR2 sequences are SGHRS and YFSETQ. CDR3 sequence reads: CASSLAIGRGRDEQYF. Here the CDR3 DNA reads TGCGCCAGCAGCTTGGCCATTGGCAGGGGGCGGGACGAGCAGTACTTC.

The rearrangement joins TRBV28 to TRBJ2-5; 7 nucleotides line up with TRBD2. The CDR3 has 15 residues. V was pared by 2 bases and J by 9 bases, with 12 bases of the junction left unmatched. Germline CDR1 MDHEN, CDR2 SYDVKM. The CDR3 nucleotides read TGTGCCAGCAGTTTACCGGCTAGCGGCAAATCGGCCCAGTACTTC. It translates to CASSLPASGKSAQYF.

The chain employs TRBV20-1 and TRBJ2-7; TRBD2 might be the D (5 bases). Germline V gene lookup returns CDR1 DFQATT and CDR2 SNEGSKA (reference sequence). Trimming cost V 5 bases and J 4 bases, with 15 bases left between them. The CDR3 length is 13 residues. The CDR3 region has the DNA TGCAGTGCTCTGTTGGGGTCGGGGTACGAGCAGTACTTC. Its translation is CSALLGSGYEQYF.

This clonotype was recorded a few times. The genes are TRBV7-9 and TRBJ2-1; TRBD2 agrees at 10 bases. Germline assignment: CDR1 SEHNR and CDR2 FQNEAQ (reference sequence). Germline trimming cut 7 bases from V and 7 bases from J; bases unmatched to any gene: 10. CDR3 size: 15 residues. CDR3 in amino acids: CASNPGLALVNEQFF. Written as DNA, the CDR3 is TGTGCCAGCAACCCGGGACTAGCGCTTGTGAATGAGCAGTTCTTC.

There are a few counts of this clonotype. This rearrangement joins TRBV3-1 to TRBJ1-4; D remains unclear. The V end was cut by 1 base, the J end by 3 bases, with 9 bases between. This CDR3 region has 15 residues. CDR1 LGHDT and CDR2 YNNKEL come from the germline V gene (reference sequence). The CDR3 DNA is TGTGCCAGCAGCCAAGGACGTGTTCCTAATGAAAAACTGTTTTTT. It encodes CASSQGRVPNEKLFF.

The genes are TRBV10-3 and TRBJ1-2; D is ambiguous. From germline, CDR1 is ENHRY and CDR2 SYGVKD. V dropped 2 bases and J dropped 2 bases, with 6 bases sitting between them. There are 13 residues in the CDR3. CDR3 DNA: TGTGCCATCAGTGAGGAGCCGAACTATGGCTACACCTTC. Protein product: CAISEEPNYGYTF.

Only a few counts were recorded for this clonotype. The rearrangement uses TRBV28 and TRBJ2-1; possible D gene TRBD1, 5 bases. Germline CDR1 MDHEN, CDR2 SYDVKM. The CDR3 loop spans 14 amino acids. V lost 5 bases and J 3 bases, leaving 11 bases between the germline ends. The CDR3 DNA reads TGTGCCAGCAGTGCCCTAAGGGGCTACAATGAGCAGTTCTTC. Its protein product is CASSALRGYNEQFF.

The gene calls are TRBV10-3 and TRBJ1-5; D perhaps matches TRBD1 (5 bases). The CDR3 has 12 residues. Trimming stripped 11 bases from V and 3 bases from J, with 11 bases between. CDR1 and CDR2 from the germline V gene are ENHRY and SYGVKD. Here the CDR3 DNA reads TGTGCCGTGGCAGGGACCAATCAGCCCCAGCATTTT. Protein: CAVAGTNQPQHF.

This clonotype was seen a single time. The CDR3 protein is CATSRDRAGLGEAFF. Here the CDR3 DNA reads TGTGCCACCAGCAGAGATCGGGCAGGGTTGGGTGAAGCTTTCTTT. The chain links TRBV15 to TRBJ1-1; a possible D gene is TRBD1 (5 bases). V dropped 0 bases and J dropped 7 bases, with 15 bases sitting between them. CDR1 is LNHNV and CDR2 is YYDKDF in the germline V gene (reference sequence). The CDR3 is 15 residues long.

V is TRBV5-1 and J is TRBJ1-2; 10 bases fit TRBD1. The V segment lost 4 bases and the J segment 5 bases; nucleotides outside the gene matches: 11. The CDR3 spans 16 residues. Germline CDR1 and CDR2: SGHRS and YFSETQ. CDR3 in amino acids: CASSQDAGTGDYGYTF. In DNA form, the CDR3 reads TGCGCCAGCAGCCAAGACGCCGGGACAGGGGATTATGGCTACACCTTC.

The CDR3 DNA reads as TGTGCCAGCAGTGATAGGGGGCGTGGGGCCAACGTCCTGACTTTC. This sequence encodes CASSDRGRGANVLTF. The chain uses TRBV28 and TRBJ2-6; TRBD1 agrees at 7 bases. This CDR3 has 15 amino acids. Germline-derived CDR1 and CDR2 are MDHEN and SYDVKM. The trim removed 5 bases at V and 3 bases at J, leaving 4 bases unmatched.

The rearrangement uses TRBV20-1 and TRBJ2-4, with D possibly being TRBD1 (5 bases). V was pared by 3 bases and J by 1 base, with 13 bases between. CDR3 length equals 15 residues. Germline values: CDR1 DFQATT, CDR2 SNEGSKA (reference sequence). CDR3 sequence (DNA): TGCAGTGCTAGTTCAGACAGCTCCGCCAAAAACATTCAGTACTTC. It codes for CSASSDSSAKNIQYF.

Only a few counts were recorded for this clonotype. The chain is built from TRBV28 and TRBJ2-7; D is unresolved. The CDR3 contains 14 residues. The V and J ends lost 3 bases and 3 bases respectively, with 12 bases between them. Germline CDR1 MDHEN, CDR2 SYDVKM. The DNA for the CDR3 is TGTGCCAGCAGTTTTCTGGTCCCATTCTACGAGCAGTACTTC. Amino acid sequence: CASSFLVPFYEQYF.

The V gene is TRBV7-8, the J gene TRBJ1-2; 8 nucleotides agree with TRBD1. Trimming cost V 0 bases and J 6 bases; bases outside gene matches: 6. CDR3 length: 15 amino acids. CDR1 and CDR2 (germline): SGHVS, FQNEAQ. CDR3 sequence (DNA): TGTGCCAGCAGCTTAGCGCTCCAGGGGGCGAATGGCTACACCTTC. Translating it yields CASSLALQGANGYTF.

The CDR3 sequence is CASSSGTRTDTQYF. CDR3 sequence (DNA): TGTGCCAGCAGCTCCGGGACTAGGACAGATACGCAGTATTTT. The V and J genes are TRBV7-2 and TRBJ2-3; 8 bases line up with TRBD2. The CDR3 has 14 residues. CDR1 and CDR2 (germline): SGHTA, FQGNSA. The V gene end was trimmed by 4 bases and the J gene end by 3 bases; junction bases not matched to a gene: 3.

The gene calls are TRBV29-1 and TRBJ2-1; D is possibly TRBD2 (6 bases). V dropped 6 bases and J dropped 3 bases, with 15 bases sitting between them. The CDR3 spans 14 residues. Germline CDR1 and CDR2: SQVTM and ANQGSEA. As DNA, the CDR3 is TGCAGCGTCCTGGGGGGAGAAATCTACAATGAGCAGTTCTTC. This codes for CSVLGGEIYNEQFF.

The CDR3 DNA is TGTGCCAGCCGAGAGGCTAGCGGGAGCCAAGAGACCCAGTACTTC. Protein sequence: CASREASGSQETQYF. The gene calls are TRBV7-2 and TRBJ2-5, with 10 bases lining up with TRBD2. The germline V gene has CDR1 SGHTA and CDR2 FQGNSA. Losses at the gene ends were 8 bases for V and 1 base for J; bases not matched to a gene: 7. CDR3 length: 15 amino acids. The full variable domain, with the rest looked up from reference TRBV7-2 and TRBJ2-5, is GAGVSQSPSNKVTEKGKDVELRCDPISGHTALYWYRQSLGQGLEFLIYFQGNSAPDKSGLPSDRFSAERTGGSVSTLTIQRTQQEDSAVYLCASREASGSQETQYFGPGTRLLVL.

The rearrangement links TRBV7-2 to TRBJ2-1; TRBD1 agrees at 7 bases. The V segment lost 4 bases and the J segment 2 bases; nucleotides outside the gene matches: 2. CDR1 and CDR2 (germline): SGHTA, FQGNSA. The CDR3 loop spans 14 amino acids. The CDR3 sequence is CASSWTGPYNEQFF. CDR3 coding DNA: TGTGCCAGCAGCTGGACAGGACCCTACAATGAGCAGTTCTTC.

This clonotype has just a few counts. The J gene is TRBJ2-7, the V gene TRBV6-5; 10 bases match TRBD2. The CDR3 contains 15 residues. The J segment lost 0 bases and the V segment lost 6 bases, leaving 5 bases of the junction unmatched. CDR1 is MNHEY, CDR2 SVGAGI, per germline. CDR3 residues: CASRSRLAGSYEQYF. The CDR3 region has the DNA TGTGCCAGCAGAAGCCGACTAGCGGGCTCCTACGAGCAGTACTTC.

This clonotype appeared a few times. The chain joins TRBV19 to TRBJ1-6; the D is unclear. The CDR3 spans 13 residues. Germline V gene data show CDR1 as LNHDA and CDR2 as SQIVND (reference sequence). The germline V and J ends were trimmed by 4 bases and 10 bases, with 11 bases remaining between them. CDR3 nucleotides: TGTGCCAGTAGTAGGCGAACTCTATCACCCCTCCACTTT. Its protein product is CASSRRTLSPLHF.

The rearrangement uses TRBV5-1 and TRBJ2-3, with 7 bases aligning to TRBD2. Per germline, CDR1 SGHRS and CDR2 YFSETQ. The CDR3 has 16 amino acids. Trimming took 4 bases from V and 2 from J; bases not matched to a gene: 10. CDR3 DNA sequence: TGCGCCAGCAGCCCGGGCGGGGGAAGTCCCACAGATACGCAGTATTTT. Translation: CASSPGGGSPTDTQYF.